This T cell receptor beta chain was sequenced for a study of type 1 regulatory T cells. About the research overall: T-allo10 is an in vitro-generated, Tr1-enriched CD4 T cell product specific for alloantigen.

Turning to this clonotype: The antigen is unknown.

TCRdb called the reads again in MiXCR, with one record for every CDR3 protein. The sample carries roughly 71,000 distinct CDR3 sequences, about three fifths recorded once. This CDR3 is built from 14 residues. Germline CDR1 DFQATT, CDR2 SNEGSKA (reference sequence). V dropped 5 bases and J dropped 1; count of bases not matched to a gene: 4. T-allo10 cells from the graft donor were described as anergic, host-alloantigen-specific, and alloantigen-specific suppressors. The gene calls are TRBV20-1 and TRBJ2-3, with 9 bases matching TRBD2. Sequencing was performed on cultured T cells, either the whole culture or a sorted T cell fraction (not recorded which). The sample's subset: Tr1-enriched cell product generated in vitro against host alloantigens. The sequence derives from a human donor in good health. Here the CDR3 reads CSAQSGRRTDTQYF. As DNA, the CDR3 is TGCAGTGCTCAAAGCGGGAGGCGCACAGATACGCAGTATTTT.